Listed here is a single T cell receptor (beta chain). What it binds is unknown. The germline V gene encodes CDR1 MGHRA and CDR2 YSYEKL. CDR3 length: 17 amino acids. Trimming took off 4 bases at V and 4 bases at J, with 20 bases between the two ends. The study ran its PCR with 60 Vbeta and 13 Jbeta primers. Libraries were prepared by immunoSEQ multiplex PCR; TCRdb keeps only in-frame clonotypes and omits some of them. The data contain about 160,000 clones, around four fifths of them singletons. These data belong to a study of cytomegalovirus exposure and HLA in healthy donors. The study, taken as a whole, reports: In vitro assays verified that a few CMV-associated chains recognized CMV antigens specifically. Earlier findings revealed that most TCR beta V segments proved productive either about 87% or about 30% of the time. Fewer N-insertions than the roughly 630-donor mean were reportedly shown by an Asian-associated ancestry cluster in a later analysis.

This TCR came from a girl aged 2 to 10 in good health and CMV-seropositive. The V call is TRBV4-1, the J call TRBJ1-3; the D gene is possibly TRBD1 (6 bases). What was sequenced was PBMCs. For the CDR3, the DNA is TGCGCCAGCAGCCGGGTTGTGTTCAGGGGTTCCGGAAACACCATATATTTT. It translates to CASSRVVFRGSGNTIYF.